The rows below give T cell receptor beta chains drawn from one sample of a study of shared clonotypes between healthy human individuals. Only in-frame clones appear in the TCRdb table, and some are missing; sequencing was by immunoSEQ multiplex PCR. Of more than 2 million clones listed, approximately 95% were seen once; the top ten hold roughly 0.13%. The sample comprised naive CD4+ T cells sorted from blood. These receptors were collected from a young man in good health. Each CDR3 is given with its conserved first and last residue. The D gene is left open where the match is weak. Clone size is stated in some rows and not others, as once, few, many or a class when expanded.

>NA|TRBV18|NA|TRBJ1-5
TGTGCCAGCTCACCACAAGGGGATCAGCCCCAGCATTTT
CASSPQGDQPQHF
>NA|TRBV28|TRBD2|TRBJ2-7
TGTGCCAGCAGTTTAACAGGACTAGCGGGAGTGCAGTACTTC
CASSLTGLAGVQYF
>NA|TRBV18|NA|TRBJ2-2
TGTGCCAGCTCACCTTTCCCGAACACCGGGGAGCTGTTTTTT
CASSPFPNTGELFF
>NA|TRBV11-2|NA|TRBJ2-7
TGTGCCAGCAGCCCATCCCCGACGCCCAACGAGCAGTACTTC
CASSPSPTPNEQYF
>NA|TRBV4-2|NA|TRBJ1-1
TGTGCCAGCAGCCAAGACAACAGGGTCACTGAAGCTTTCTTT
CASSQDNRVTEAFF
>NA|TRBV9|NA|TRBJ1-2
TGTGCCAGCAGCGTGGACGGAATTACTAACTATGGCTACACCTTC
CASSVDGITNYGYTF
>NA|TRBV4-1|NA|TRBJ2-7
TGCGCCAGCAGCCAAGATCAGGGCCCCTACGAGCAGTACTTC
CASSQDQGPYEQYF
>NA|TRBV6-1|NA|TRBJ1-1
TGTGCCAGCAATCTCTCCGGAGGGGGCACTGAAGCTTTCTTT
CASNLSGGGTEAFF
>once|TRBV7-9|NA|TRBJ2-3
TGTGCCAGCAGTCCATCCCCTGCAGATACGCAGTATTTT
CASSPSPADTQYF
>NA|TRBV15|NA|TRBJ2-7
TGTGCCACCAGCAACCACAGGGTTACAGAGGAGCAGTACTTC
CATSNHRVTEEQYF
>NA|TRBV7-2|TRBD1|TRBJ2-2
TGTGCCAGCAGTGGGACAGGGACGACCACCGGGGAGCTGTTTTTT
CASSGTGTTTGELFF
>NA|TRBV6-6|TRBD2|TRBJ2-3
TGTGCCAGCAGTCGTAGTAGGGGAGGGGGCACAGATACGCAGTATTTT
CASSRSRGGGTDTQYF
>NA|TRBV7-9|NA|TRBJ2-3
TGTGCCAGCAGCTTCTCAGCAGATACGCAGTATTTT
CASSFSADTQYF
>once|TRBV6-5|NA|TRBJ1-2
TGTGCCAGCAGTTACGTCCAGGCGGGGGGCTACACCTTC
CASSYVQAGGYTF
>NA|TRBV18|NA|TRBJ1-2
TGTGCCAGCTCACCTATGGGGGTAGCTAACTATGGCTACACCTTC
CASSPMGVANYGYTF
>NA|TRBV6-8|NA|TRBJ2-7
TGTGCCAGCACCCACCGCCAGAGCTCCTACGAGCAGTACTTC
CASTHRQSSYEQYF
>NA|TRBV11-2|NA|TRBJ2-7
TGTGCCAGCAGCTTAATCCAGTTGGCCCCCTACGAGCAGTACTTC
CASSLIQLAPYEQYF
>NA|TRBV5-1|TRBD1|TRBJ1-1
TGCGCCAGCAGCTCGACAGGGGGCTTCACTGAAGCTTTCTTT
CASSSTGGFTEAFF
>NA|TRBV19|NA|TRBJ1-5
TGTGCCAGTAGTCCCTTATTTGGGCCCCAGCATTTT
CASSPLFGPQHF
>NA|TRBV19|NA|TRBJ2-7
TGTGCCAGTAATAGGGGGGTCTCCTACGAGCAGTACTTC
CASNRGVSYEQYF
>NA|TRBV25-1|TRBD1|TRBJ1-6
TGTGCCAGCAAAGGGACAGCCGAGGGAACCTATAATTCACCCCTCCACTTT
CASKGTAEGTYNSPLHF
>NA|TRBV21-1|NA|TRBJ2-5
TGTGCCAGCAGACTCCCGGGACTAGCGACCCAAGAGACCCAGTACTTC
CASRLPGLATQETQYF
>NA|TRBV9|TRBD1|TRBJ2-1
TGTGCCAGCAGCAAGGACAGGGGGCAGTCATACAATGAGCAGTTCTTC
CASSKDRGQSYNEQFF
>NA|TRBV30|TRBD2|TRBJ2-3
TGTGCCTGGAATCCTAGCGGTAGGGCAGATACGCAGTATTTT
CAWNPSGRADTQYF
>once|TRBV30|TRBD1|TRBJ2-7
TGTGCCTGGATTACCTACGGACAGGGCGGCTCCTACGAGCAGTACTTC
CAWITYGQGGSYEQYF
>NA|TRBV2|TRBD1|TRBJ1-2
TGTGCCAGCACCTTAGGGACAGGGAACTATGGCTACACCTTC
CASTLGTGNYGYTF
>NA|TRBV4-1|TRBD2|TRBJ2-1
TGCGCCAGCAGCCAAGATCACACTAGCGGGACCTACAATGAGCAGTTCTTC
CASSQDHTSGTYNEQFF
>NA|TRBV30|NA|TRBJ1-1
TGTGCCTGGGGGTCCTTCGGGCGCGGCACTGAAGCTTTCTTT
CAWGSFGRGTEAFF
>NA|TRBV5-4|TRBD2|TRBJ2-3
TGTGCCAGCAGAGCAACTAGCGACACAGATACGCAGTATTTT
CASRATSDTDTQYF
>NA|TRBV5-6|NA|TRBJ1-6
TGTGCCAGCAGCTACGGCAGTACGTCACCCCTCCACTTT
CASSYGSTSPLHF
>NA|TRBV28|NA|TRBJ2-4
TGTGCCAGCAGTCCCGCGGAGGCGGCCAAAAACATTCAGTACTTC
CASSPAEAAKNIQYF
>NA|TRBV14|NA|TRBJ1-5
TGTGCCAGCAGCCAAGGGAGCAATCAGCCCCAGCATTTT
CASSQGSNQPQHF